This T cell receptor beta chain was observed in a study of T cells after yellow fever vaccination. TCRdb reprocessed the 5' RACE reads via MiXCR and lists one record per CDR3 protein. The sample shows a few hundred thousand distinct CDR3 sequences, about 4% of them seen only once. This CDR3 spans 16 amino acids. Germline-derived CDR1 and CDR2 are MGHRA and YSYEKL. V was pared by 0 bases and J by 8 bases, with 5 bases of the junction left unmatched. This receptor was identified in a man between 18 and 35 years old who received the YFV17D yellow fever vaccine. The sample here was PBMCs, taken 5 days after the yellow fever booster vaccination. The chain employs TRBV4-1 and TRBJ1-4; 11 bases line up with TRBD1. In nucleotides, the CDR3 is TGCGCCAGCAGCCAAGATCGGCGGGACAGGGGGGAAAAACTGTTTTTT. This translates into CASSQDRRDRGEKLFF.